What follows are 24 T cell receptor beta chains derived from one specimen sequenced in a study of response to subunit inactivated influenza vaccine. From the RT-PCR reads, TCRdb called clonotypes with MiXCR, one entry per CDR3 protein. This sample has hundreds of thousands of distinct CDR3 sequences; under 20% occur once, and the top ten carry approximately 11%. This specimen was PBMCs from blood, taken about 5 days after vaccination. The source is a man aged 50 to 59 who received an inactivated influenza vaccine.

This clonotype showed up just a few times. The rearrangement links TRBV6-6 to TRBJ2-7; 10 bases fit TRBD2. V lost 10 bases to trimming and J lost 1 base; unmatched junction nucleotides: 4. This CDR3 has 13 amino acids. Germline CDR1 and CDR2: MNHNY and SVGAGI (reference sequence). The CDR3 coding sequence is TGTGCCATCCTAGCGGGAGAATCCTACGAGCAGTACTTC. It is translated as CAILAGESYEQYF.

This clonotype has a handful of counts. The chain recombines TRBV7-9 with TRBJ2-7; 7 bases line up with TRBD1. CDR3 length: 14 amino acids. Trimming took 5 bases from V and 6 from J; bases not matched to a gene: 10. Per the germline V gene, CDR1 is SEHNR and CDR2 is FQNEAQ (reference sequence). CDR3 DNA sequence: TGTGCCAGCAGCGCCAGGACAGGATCGGGCGAGCAGTACTTC. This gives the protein CASSARTGSGEQYF.

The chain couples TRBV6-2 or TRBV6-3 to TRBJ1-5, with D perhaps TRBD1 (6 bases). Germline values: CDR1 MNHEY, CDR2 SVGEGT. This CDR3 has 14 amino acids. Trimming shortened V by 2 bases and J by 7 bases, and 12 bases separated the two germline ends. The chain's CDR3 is CASSYPGGAQPQHF. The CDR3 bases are TGTGCCAGCAGTTACCCTGGGGGGGCGCAGCCCCAGCATTTT.

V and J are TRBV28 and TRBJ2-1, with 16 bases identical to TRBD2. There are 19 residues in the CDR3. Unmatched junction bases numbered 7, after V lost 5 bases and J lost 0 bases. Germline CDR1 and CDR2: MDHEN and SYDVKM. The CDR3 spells CASSPGLAGGRNSYNEQFF. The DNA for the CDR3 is TGTGCCAGCAGTCCGGGACTAGCGGGAGGGAGGAACTCCTACAATGAGCAGTTCTTC.

CDR3 amino acids: CSAREGPDRGEKLFF. For the CDR3, the DNA is TGCAGTGCTAGAGAGGGCCCGGACAGGGGAGAAAAACTGTTTTTT. The V and J genes are TRBV20-1 and TRBJ1-4, with 9 bases identical to TRBD1. The length of the CDR3 is 15 residues. CDR1 is DFQATT, CDR2 SNEGSKA, per germline (reference sequence). Trimming took 0 bases from V and 8 from J; bases not matched to a gene: 7.

This chain's CDR3 is CASSDIRDEQFF. The CDR3 bases are TGTGCCAGCAGCGACATAAGGGATGAGCAGTTCTTC. This chain connects TRBV6-2 or TRBV6-3 to TRBJ2-1; no firm D call. V lost 6 bases, J lost 8 bases, and 11 bases lay in between. The germline V gene encodes CDR1 MNHEY and CDR2 SVGEGT. This CDR3 spans 12 amino acids.

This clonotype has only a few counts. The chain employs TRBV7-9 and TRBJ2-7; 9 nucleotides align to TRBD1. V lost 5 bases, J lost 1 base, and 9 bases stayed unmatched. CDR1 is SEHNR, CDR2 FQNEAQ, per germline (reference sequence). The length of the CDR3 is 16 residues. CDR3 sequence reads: CASSRNRGRESYEQYF. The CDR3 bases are TGTGCCAGCAGCCGAAACAGGGGGCGAGAGTCCTACGAGCAGTACTTC.

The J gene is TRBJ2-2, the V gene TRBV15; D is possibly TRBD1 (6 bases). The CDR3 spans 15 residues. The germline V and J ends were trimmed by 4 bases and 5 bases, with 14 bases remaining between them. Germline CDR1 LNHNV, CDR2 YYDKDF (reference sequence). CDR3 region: CATSTRQAPTGELFF. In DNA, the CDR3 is TGTGCCACCAGCACCCGACAGGCTCCGACCGGGGAGCTGTTTTTT.

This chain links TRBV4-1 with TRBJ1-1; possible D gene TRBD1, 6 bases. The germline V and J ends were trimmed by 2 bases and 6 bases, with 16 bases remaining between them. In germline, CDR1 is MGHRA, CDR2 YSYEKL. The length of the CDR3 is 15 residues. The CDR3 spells CASSQQAGGRAEAFF. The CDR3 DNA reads TGCGCCAGCAGCCAACAAGCGGGGGGCCGGGCTGAAGCTTTCTTT.

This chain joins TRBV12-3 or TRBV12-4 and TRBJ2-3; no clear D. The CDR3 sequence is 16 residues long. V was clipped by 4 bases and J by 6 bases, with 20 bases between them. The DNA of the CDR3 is TGTGCCAGCAGTTCCTTACTGTCGGTTTTCTCGGATACGCAGTATTTT. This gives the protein CASSSLLSVFSDTQYF.

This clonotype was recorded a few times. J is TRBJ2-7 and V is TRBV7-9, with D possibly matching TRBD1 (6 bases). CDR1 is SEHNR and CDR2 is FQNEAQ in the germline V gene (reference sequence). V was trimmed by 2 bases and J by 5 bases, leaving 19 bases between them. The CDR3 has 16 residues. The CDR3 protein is CASSLILMGAIDEQYF. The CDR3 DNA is TGTGCCAGCAGCTTAATTTTAATGGGGGCGATCGACGAGCAGTACTTC.

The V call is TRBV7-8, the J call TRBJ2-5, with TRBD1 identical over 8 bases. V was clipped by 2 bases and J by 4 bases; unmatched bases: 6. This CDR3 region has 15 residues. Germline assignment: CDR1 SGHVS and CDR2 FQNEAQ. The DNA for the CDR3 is TGTGCCAGCAGCTTATTCAGGGGGCAGGGAGAGACCCAGTACTTC. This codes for CASSLFRGQGETQYF.

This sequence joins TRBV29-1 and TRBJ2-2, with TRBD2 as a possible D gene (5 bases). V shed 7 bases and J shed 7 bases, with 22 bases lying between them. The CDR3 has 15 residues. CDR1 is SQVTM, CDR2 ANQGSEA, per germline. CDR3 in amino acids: CSAEVLRVEGGELFF. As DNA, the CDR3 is TGCAGCGCTGAGGTTTTGCGGGTCGAGGGCGGGGAGCTGTTTTTT.

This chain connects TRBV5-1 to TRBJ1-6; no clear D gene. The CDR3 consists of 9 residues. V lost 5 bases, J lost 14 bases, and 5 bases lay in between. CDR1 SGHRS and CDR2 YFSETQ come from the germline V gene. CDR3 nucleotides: TGCGCCAGCAGAAAAACCCTCCACTTT. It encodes CASRKTLHF.

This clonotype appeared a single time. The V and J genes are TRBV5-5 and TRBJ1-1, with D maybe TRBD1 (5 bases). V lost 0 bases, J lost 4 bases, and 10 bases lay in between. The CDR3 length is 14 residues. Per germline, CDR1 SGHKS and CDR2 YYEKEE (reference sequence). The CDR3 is CASSLVGVTTEAFF. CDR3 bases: TGTGCCAGCAGCTTGGTGGGGGTTACCACTGAAGCTTTCTTT.

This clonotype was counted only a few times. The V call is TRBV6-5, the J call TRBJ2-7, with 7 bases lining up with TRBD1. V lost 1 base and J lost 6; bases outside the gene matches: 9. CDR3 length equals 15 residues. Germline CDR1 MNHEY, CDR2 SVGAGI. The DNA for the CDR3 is TGTGCCAGCAGTTACTTTCCGGGGACAGTTGGCGAGCAGTACTTC. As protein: CASSYFPGTVGEQYF.

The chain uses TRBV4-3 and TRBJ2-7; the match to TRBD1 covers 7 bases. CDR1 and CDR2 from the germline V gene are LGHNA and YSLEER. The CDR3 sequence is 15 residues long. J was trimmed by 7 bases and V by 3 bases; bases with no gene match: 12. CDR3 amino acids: CASSQRTGTDWEQYF. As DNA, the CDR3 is TGCGCCAGCAGCCAGCGTACCGGGACAGACTGGGAGCAGTACTTC.

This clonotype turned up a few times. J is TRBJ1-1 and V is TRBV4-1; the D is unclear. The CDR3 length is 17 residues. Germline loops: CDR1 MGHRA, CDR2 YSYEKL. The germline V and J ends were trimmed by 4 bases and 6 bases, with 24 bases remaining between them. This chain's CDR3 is CASSPVLVRPGSPEAFF. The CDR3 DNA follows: TGCGCCAGCAGCCCCGTGTTAGTCCGCCCCGGGTCCCCTGAAGCTTTCTTT.

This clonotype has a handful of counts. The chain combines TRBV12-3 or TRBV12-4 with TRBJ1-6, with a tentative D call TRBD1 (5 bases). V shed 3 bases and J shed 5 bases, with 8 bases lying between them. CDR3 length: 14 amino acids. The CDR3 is CASSLRTNNSPLHF. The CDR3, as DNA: TGTGCCAGCAGTTTGAGGACAAATAATTCACCCCTCCACTTT.

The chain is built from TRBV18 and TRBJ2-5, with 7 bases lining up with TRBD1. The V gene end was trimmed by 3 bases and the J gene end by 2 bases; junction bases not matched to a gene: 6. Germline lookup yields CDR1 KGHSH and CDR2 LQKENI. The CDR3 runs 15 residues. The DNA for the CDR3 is TGTGCCAGCTCACCTGGGGACAGCTTACAAGAGACCCAGTACTTC. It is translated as CASSPGDSLQETQYF. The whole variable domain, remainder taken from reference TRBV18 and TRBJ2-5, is NAGVMQNPRHLVRRRGQEARLRCSPMKGHSHVYWYRQLPEEGLKFMVYLQKENIIDESGMPKERFSAEFPKEGPSILRIQQVVRGDSAAYFCASSPGDSLQETQYFGPGTRLLVL.

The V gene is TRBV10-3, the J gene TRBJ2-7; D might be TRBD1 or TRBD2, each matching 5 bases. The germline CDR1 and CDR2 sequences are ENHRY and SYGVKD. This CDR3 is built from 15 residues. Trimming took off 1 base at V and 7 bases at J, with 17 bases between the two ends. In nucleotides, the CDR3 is TGTGCCATCAGTGAGTATTGGGACCCCCGGAATGAGCAGTACTTC. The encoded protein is CAISEYWDPRNEQYF.

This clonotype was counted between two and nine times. In DNA form, the CDR3 reads TGTGCCAGCAGTTACCAGACTAGCTCCTACGAGCAGTACTTC. Amino acid sequence: CASSYQTSSYEQYF. The genes are TRBV6-5 and TRBJ2-7, with a possible D match to TRBD2 (6 bases). Trimming left V 2 bases short and J 0 bases short, with 8 bases between. CDR3 size: 14 residues. Germline V gene data show CDR1 as MNHEY and CDR2 as SVGAGI.

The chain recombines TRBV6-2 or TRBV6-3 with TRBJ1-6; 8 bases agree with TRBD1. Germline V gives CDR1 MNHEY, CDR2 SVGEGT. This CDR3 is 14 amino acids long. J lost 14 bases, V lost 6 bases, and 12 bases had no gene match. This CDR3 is CASRTGAATMTLHF. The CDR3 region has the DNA TGTGCCAGCAGGACAGGGGCCGCAACGATGACCCTCCACTTT.

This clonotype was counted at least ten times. The CDR3 DNA sequence: TGTGCCAGCAGCTTGGCCGGACTAGCGGGGTCGACAGATACGCAGTATTTT. Its protein product is CASSLAGLAGSTDTQYF. The chain links TRBV5-6 to TRBJ2-3; 12 bases are shared with TRBD2. CDR1 and CDR2 (germline): SGHDT, YYEEEE. After removal of 0 bases from V and 3 bases from J, the junction contained 5 bases not matched to a gene. This CDR3 spans 17 amino acids.